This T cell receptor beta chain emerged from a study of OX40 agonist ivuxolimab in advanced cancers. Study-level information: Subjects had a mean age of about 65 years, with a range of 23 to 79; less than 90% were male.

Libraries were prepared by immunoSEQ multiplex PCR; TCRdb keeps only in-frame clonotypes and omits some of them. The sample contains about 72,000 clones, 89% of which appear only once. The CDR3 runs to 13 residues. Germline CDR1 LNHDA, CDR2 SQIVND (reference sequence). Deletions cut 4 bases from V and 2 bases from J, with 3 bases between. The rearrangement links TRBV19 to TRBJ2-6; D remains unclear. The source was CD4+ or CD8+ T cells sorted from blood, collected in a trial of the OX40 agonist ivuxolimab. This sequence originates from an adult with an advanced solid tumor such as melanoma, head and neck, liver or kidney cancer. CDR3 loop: CASSKPGANVLTF. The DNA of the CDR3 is TGTGCCAGTAGTAAACCTGGGGCCAACGTCCTGACTTTC.